One sample yielded the 28 T cell receptor beta chains listed below, sequenced in a study of shared clonotypes between healthy human individuals. CD45RO-negative, CCR7-positively selected cells formed the naive CD8 fraction, excluding terminally differentiated effector memory CD45RA+ cells. Clones were read by immunoSEQ multiplex PCR, and TCRdb kept only the in-frame ones, dropping some. The repertoire holds roughly 2,000,000 clones, with about 94% as singletons. The sequencing input was naive CD8+ T cells sorted from blood. The receptors here all came from a man aged 18 to 30 in good health.

The chain's CDR3 is CASSFELAYEQYF. CDR3 in DNA: TGTGCCAGCAGCTTTGAACTAGCCTACGAGCAGTACTTC. The V call is TRBV5-5, the J call TRBJ2-7, with D tentatively TRBD2 (5 bases). From germline, CDR1 is SGHKS and CDR2 YYEKEE (reference sequence). The CDR3 covers 13 residues. V lost 2 bases and J 2 bases, leaving 8 bases between the germline ends.

V is TRBV5-6 and J is TRBJ2-1, with 12 bases aligning to TRBD1. This CDR3 contains 15 residues. The germline gives CDR1 SGHDT, CDR2 YYEEEE. Trimming cost V 4 bases and J 8 bases; bases outside gene matches: 7. CDR3 DNA sequence: TGTGCCAGCAGCGTGGGGACAGGGGGCAGGGATGAGCAGTTCTTC. Translating gives CASSVGTGGRDEQFF.

The chain combines TRBV20-1 with TRBJ2-5, with no clear D. Trimming pared 6 bases from V and 5 bases from J, leaving 7 bases between. The CDR3 has 10 amino acids. The germline gives CDR1 DFQATT, CDR2 SNEGSKA (reference sequence). CDR3 sequence (DNA): TGCAGTGCCGGGTGGGAGACCCAGTACTTC. Translated: CSAGWETQYF.

The CDR3 here is CASSFRAESSYEQYF. The CDR3 DNA sequence: TGTGCCAGCAGCTTCCGAGCGGAGAGCTCCTACGAGCAGTACTTC. The chain combines TRBV13 with TRBJ2-7; a possible D gene is TRBD2 (5 bases). This CDR3 has 15 residues. The germline V and J ends were trimmed by 3 bases and 0 bases, with 12 bases remaining between them. Per the germline V gene, CDR1 is PRHDT and CDR2 is FYEKMQ (reference sequence).

Remarks on this clone: At one of its ends the junction is not consistent with the germline gene, which may arise from a read error. The rearrangement uses TRBV28 and TRBJ2-7; the D gene is possibly TRBD1 (6 bases). There are 14 residues in the CDR3. The germline V gene encodes CDR1 MDHEN and CDR2 SYDVKM. The CDR3 is CASNLKGTGYGQYF. In DNA form, the CDR3 reads TGTGCCAGCAACCTAAAAGGAACAGGGTACGGGCAGTACTTC.

About this clone: Distinct nucleotide sequences in the sample also encode this CDR3. The V gene is TRBV2, the J gene TRBJ2-7; maybe TRBD1 (5 bases). CDR3 length equals 11 residues. CDR1 SNHLY and CDR2 FYNNEI come from the germline V gene. The V end lost 8 bases, the J end lost 3 bases, and 8 bases lay between the germline ends. CDR3 nucleotides: TGTGCCAGCTTAGACAGCTACGAGCAGTACTTC. It translates to CASLDSYEQYF.

The rearrangement links TRBV14 to TRBJ1-6; no clear D. Trimming left V 4 bases short and J 0 bases short, with 13 bases between. The germline gives CDR1 SGHDN, CDR2 FVKESK. This CDR3 contains 17 residues. The CDR3 region is CASSLGPSLSYNSPLHF. CDR3 coding DNA: TGTGCCAGCAGCCTCGGACCTTCCCTCTCCTATAATTCACCCCTCCACTTT.

CDR3 sequence reads: CASSPTGQTETQYF. CDR3 nucleotide sequence: TGCGCCAGCAGCCCCACTGGACAGACGGAGACCCAGTACTTC. The V call is TRBV5-1, the J call TRBJ2-5; possibly TRBD1 for D (6 bases). V was trimmed by 4 bases and J by 5 bases, leaving 15 bases between them. This CDR3 is 14 amino acids long. Germline V gene lookup returns CDR1 SGHRS and CDR2 YFSETQ.

The rearrangement uses TRBV10-3 and TRBJ1-2, with D tentatively TRBD1 (5 bases). Trimming took off 4 bases at V and 3 bases at J, with 15 bases between the two ends. Germline V gene data show CDR1 as ENHRY and CDR2 as SYGVKD. CDR3 length: 15 residues. CDR3 amino acids: CAISVVNRGDYGYTF. The CDR3 DNA follows: TGTGCCATCAGTGTAGTAAACAGAGGGGACTATGGCTACACCTTC.

The rearrangement joins TRBV6-6 to TRBJ1-1; tentative D call: TRBD1 (5 bases). CDR3 length: 13 amino acids. V shed 6 bases and J shed 8 bases, with 16 bases lying between them. Germline V gives CDR1 MNHNY, CDR2 SVGAGI (reference sequence). The CDR3 spells CASSPGEGREAFF. In DNA form, the CDR3 reads TGTGCCAGCAGCCCCGGGGAGGGACGAGAAGCTTTCTTT.

CDR3 region: CASSDYRVAYGYTF. DNA of the CDR3: TGTGCCAGCAGCGATTACAGGGTAGCCTATGGCTACACCTTC. This rearrangement joins TRBV11-2 to TRBJ1-2; maybe TRBD1 (6 bases). Germline CDR1 reads SGHAT; CDR2 reads FQNNGV. The V end was cut by 5 bases, the J end by 4 bases, with 14 bases between. The CDR3 runs 14 residues.

This clone occurred once. The V gene is TRBV15, the J gene TRBJ2-7; 9 nucleotides match TRBD2. Germline CDR1 reads LNHNV; CDR2 reads YYDKDF (reference sequence). After removal of 5 bases from V and 4 bases from J, the junction contained 6 bases not matched to a gene. This CDR3 has 14 amino acids. The CDR3, as DNA: TGTGCCACCAGCGATAGCGGGAGAATGTACGAGCAGTACTTC. This codes for CATSDSGRMYEQYF.

V usage is TRBV4-1 and J usage is TRBJ2-7; TRBD1 might be the D (5 bases). The CDR3 runs 15 residues. The germline V gene encodes CDR1 MGHRA and CDR2 YSYEKL. Trimming removed 4 bases from V and 5 bases from J, with 18 bases in between. The DNA for the CDR3 is TGCGCCAGCAGCCTTGCAGGGTCCCCCGGAAACGAGCAGTACTTC. This translates into CASSLAGSPGNEQYF.

J is TRBJ2-2 and V is TRBV27, with 8 bases identical to TRBD1. Per germline, CDR1 MNHEY and CDR2 SMNVEV (reference sequence). With 7 bases clipped from V and 4 bases from J, the junction kept 5 bases outside the gene matches. This CDR3 comprises 14 residues. The CDR3 region has the DNA TGTGCCAGCACCGAGACAGGGGTCACCGGGGAGCTGTTTTTT. Its translation is CASTETGVTGELFF.

The V gene is TRBV9, the J gene TRBJ2-1; D gene ambiguous. The V end lost 4 bases, the J end lost 5 bases, and 10 bases lay between the germline ends. Germline V gene data show CDR1 as SGDLS and CDR2 as YYNGEE. CDR3 length: 13 residues. In DNA form, the CDR3 reads TGTGCCAGCAGCTCGGGTGGAAACAATGAGCAGTTCTTC. It yields the protein CASSSGGNNEQFF.

The chain has TRBV14 and TRBJ2-7, with TRBD2 matching 9 bases. The V segment lost 4 bases and the J segment 2 bases; nucleotides outside the gene matches: 9. Germline values: CDR1 SGHDN, CDR2 FVKESK. CDR3 length: 16 residues. CDR3 bases: TGTGCCAGCAGCCTAAGCGGCCTAGCGGGGACCTACGAGCAGTACTTC. Residues: CASSLSGLAGTYEQYF.

The chain has TRBV7-8 and TRBJ1-2; the D is unclear. The CDR3 contains 14 residues. Trimming pared 0 bases from V and 3 bases from J, leaving 8 bases between. Germline assignment: CDR1 SGHVS and CDR2 FQNEAQ. The CDR3 loop reads CASSLAVEDYGYTF. In DNA form, the CDR3 reads TGTGCCAGCAGCTTAGCGGTTGAGGACTATGGCTACACCTTC.

This chain links TRBV6-1 with TRBJ2-3, with 8 bases aligning to TRBD2. This CDR3 has 16 residues. Germline lookup yields CDR1 MNHNS and CDR2 SASEGT. The V segment lost 1 base and the J segment 2 bases; nucleotides outside the gene matches: 5. The CDR3 DNA is TGTGCCAGCAGTGAAGTGGCTAGCGGGCTCACAGATACGCAGTATTTT. It encodes CASSEVASGLTDTQYF.

The chain is built from TRBV6-1 and TRBJ1-2, with D uncertain. Germline CDR1 reads MNHNS; CDR2 reads SASEGT. V gave up 3 bases and J gave up 8 bases, with 10 bases separating them. The CDR3 is 12 amino acids. The CDR3 spells CASSDGSLGYTF. CDR3 bases: TGTGCCAGCAGTGACGGCAGTTTAGGCTACACCTTC.

The CDR3 region has the DNA TGCAGCGTGGTTACTAGCGGGATCTACAATGAGCAGTTCTTC. Protein sequence: CSVVTSGIYNEQFF. The J gene is TRBJ2-1, the V gene TRBV29-1; 10 bases fit TRBD2. The trim removed 6 bases at V and 3 bases at J, leaving 5 bases unmatched. Germline CDR1 reads SQVTM; CDR2 reads ANQGSEA. The CDR3 has 14 residues.

The rearrangement joins TRBV7-9 to TRBJ2-7; 10 nucleotides align to TRBD1. V was clipped by 5 bases and J by 6 bases; unmatched bases: 13. The CDR3 consists of 16 residues. In germline, CDR1 is SEHNR, CDR2 FQNEAQ (reference sequence). The CDR3 DNA sequence: TGTGCCAGCAGCGGGACGACAGGGGGCTCTTCCCTCGAGCAGTACTTC. This encodes CASSGTTGGSSLEQYF.

This sequence joins TRBV5-1 and TRBJ1-1, with D possibly being TRBD1 (6 bases). CDR1 is SGHRS and CDR2 is YFSETQ in the germline V gene. There are 14 residues in the CDR3. Trimming removed 2 bases from V and 3 bases from J, with 11 bases in between. CDR3 nucleotides: TGCGCCAGCAGCTTACAGGGATTGTACACTGAAGCTTTCTTT. Translating gives CASSLQGLYTEAFF.

V and J are TRBV6-5 and TRBJ1-2; D is unclear. The CDR3 covers 12 residues. V dropped 4 bases and J dropped 4 bases, with 7 bases sitting between them. Germline lookup yields CDR1 MNHEY and CDR2 SVGAGI. CDR3 sequence reads: CASSSSSYGYTF. In DNA, the CDR3 is TGTGCCAGCAGTTCCTCTAGCTATGGCTACACCTTC.

The chain carries TRBV15 and TRBJ2-7; D is uncertain. Deletions cut 1 base from V and 3 bases from J, with 13 bases between. This CDR3 spans 15 amino acids. The germline V gene encodes CDR1 LNHNV and CDR2 YYDKDF (reference sequence). The CDR3 reads CATSRAWDGLYEQYF. The CDR3 nucleotides read TGTGCCACCAGCAGAGCTTGGGATGGTCTCTACGAGCAGTACTTC.

The CDR3 here is CASSKGDESGELFF. CDR3 in DNA: TGTGCCAGCAGCAAGGGGGACGAGTCCGGGGAGCTGTTTTTT. The rearrangement uses TRBV9 and TRBJ2-2, with a possible D match to TRBD1 (6 bases). V lost 4 bases, J lost 6 bases, and 13 bases lay in between. The length of the CDR3 is 14 residues. The germline V gene has CDR1 SGDLS and CDR2 YYNGEE. Variable domain in full (rest from reference TRBV9 and TRBJ2-2): DSGVTQTPKHLITATGQRVTLRCSPRSGDLSVYWYQQSLDQGLQFLIQYYNGEERAKGNILERFSAQQFPDLHSELNLSSLELGDSALYFCASSKGDESGELFFGEGSRLTVL.

The CDR3 bases are TGTGCCAGCAGCAAAGGACTAGCGGGAGCGGAGGAGACCCAGTACTTC. Residues: CASSKGLAGAEETQYF. The chain carries TRBV21-1 and TRBJ2-5; TRBD2, as called in the table, went unchecked against the DNA. TRBV21-1 is described as a pseudogene. CDR3 length equals 16 residues.

The chain uses TRBV10-3 and TRBJ2-5; D is possibly TRBD2 (6 bases). CDR3 length: 11 amino acids. V gave up 5 bases and J gave up 9 bases, with 10 bases separating them. The germline V gene has CDR1 ENHRY and CDR2 SYGVKD. DNA of the CDR3: TGTGCCATCAGTACTGGAGGGGCCCAGTACTTC. Amino acids: CAISTGGAQYF.

Only one count was recorded for this clone. The J gene is TRBJ2-5, the V gene TRBV5-6; the D is unclear. Germline V lookup: CDR1 SGHDT, CDR2 YYEEEE. The CDR3 has 14 amino acids. Trimming pared 3 bases from V and 5 bases from J, leaving 14 bases between. The CDR3 DNA sequence: TGTGCCAGCAGCTGGGCGTATGATTGGGAGACCCAGTACTTC. This gives the protein CASSWAYDWETQYF.